This is a list of T cell receptor beta chains from one sample in a study of T cell responses to AZD1222 COVID-19 vaccine. Repertoires were generated with immunoSEQ multiplex PCR, while TCRdb's copy carries only in-frame clones and drops some. The sample lists 150,000 to 180,000 clones, 88% occurring once. This material consisted of peripheral blood, taken on day 0 of AZD1222 vaccination. Receptors originate from an adult in good health. Each CDR3 is given with its conserved first and last residue. A D gene is named only where the DNA matches it firmly. Size is omitted from some rows. Given values are once, few, many or a class for expanded clones.

>NA|TRBJ1-3|NA|TRBV4-2
TGTGCCAGCAGCCAAGAAGCGGCATCTGGCTCTGGAAACACCATATATTTT
CASSQEAASGSGNTIYF
>NA|TRBJ1-5|NA|TRBV7-8
TGTGCCAGCAGCTTAGGAAGGATATATAGCAATCAGCCCCAGCATTTT
CASSLGRIYSNQPQHF
>NA|TRBJ2-7|TRBD1|TRBV28
TGTGCCAGCAGCCCGGGACAGGCCTCCTACGAGCAGTACTTC
CASSPGQASYEQYF
>NA|TRBJ2-5|TRBD1|TRBV15
TGTGCCACCAGCAGAGTAGGGACAGGGCAAGAGACCCAGTACTTC
CATSRVGTGQETQYF
>NA|TRBJ1-5|NA|TRBV7-8
TGTGCCAGCAGCTCCCGGGACGGATATCAGCCCCAGCATTTT
CASSSRDGYQPQHF
>once|TRBJ2-3|TRBD1|TRBV24-1
TGTGCCAGGGACAGGGGGCGCCTCACAGATACGCAGTATTTT
CARDRGRLTDTQYF
>NA|TRBJ2-2|NA|TRBV7-8
TGTGCCAGCAGCCGCCCGGGGGAGAAGCTGTTTTTT
CASSRPGEKLFF
>NA|TRBJ2-7|NA|TRBV2
TGTGCCAGCAGTGAAGGGGCTAGCTACGAGCAGTACTTC
CASSEGASYEQYF
>NA|TRBJ1-1|NA|TRBV7-9
TGTGCCAGCAGCCTAGACTTCACTGAAGCTTTCTTT
CASSLDFTEAFF
>NA|TRBJ2-7|NA|TRBV9
TGTGCCAGCAGCCCTACAGGAGTTCTGCAGTACTTC
CASSPTGVLQYF
>NA|TRBJ1-1|TRBD1|TRBV27
TGTGCCAGCAGCTCACAGGGGATTCGCACTGAAGCTTTCTTT
CASSSQGIRTEAFF
>NA|TRBJ2-2|TRBD2|TRBV14
TGTGCCAGCAGCCCATTAGCGGGGGGTAACACCGGGGAGCTGTTTTTT
CASSPLAGGNTGELFF
>NA|TRBJ2-3|TRBD1|TRBV7-2
TGTGCCAGCAGCCCACGGACAGGGAAGATCACAGATACGCAGTATTTT
CASSPRTGKITDTQYF
>NA|TRBJ1-5|NA|TRBV7-2
TGTGCCAGCAGCCCCTCTGCGGGGGCGCGGCGACAGCCCCAGCATTTT
CASSPSAGARRQPQHF
>NA|TRBJ1-4|NA|TRBV3-1/TRBV3-2
TGTGCCAGCAGCCAAAATGGAGAAAAACTGTTTTTT
CASSQNGEKLFF
>NA|TRBJ1-1|NA|TRBV10-1
TGCGCCAGCAGTGAGTCCGACACTGAAGCTTTCTTT
CASSESDTEAFF
>NA|TRBJ2-2|TRBD2|TRBV5-1
TGCGCCAGCAGCCGTATAACGACTAGCGGGACCGGGGAGCTGTTTTTT
CASSRITTSGTGELFF
>NA|TRBJ2-7|NA|TRBV3-1/TRBV3-2
TGTGCCAGCAGCCAAGTGGAGGGTTCCGGGCAGTACTTC
CASSQVEGSGQYF